The rows below give T cell receptor beta chains drawn from one sample of a study of Ad26.COV2.S vaccination and SARS-CoV-2 variants. Here immunoSEQ multiplex PCR was the method, and the copy in TCRdb shows in-frame clones only, minus some. The data hold approximately 340,000 clones, with 70% to 90% observed a single time. This material consisted of peripheral blood, taken in a trial of Ad26.COV2.S vaccine versus placebo. All receptors derive from a person between 18 and 65 years old who received the Ad26.COV2.S COVID-19 vaccine or a placebo. CDR3s include the opening cysteine and the closing phenylalanine or tryptophan. A D gene is named only where the DNA matches it firmly. The size field is filled for only some rows; it gives once, few, many or a size class.

J gene | V gene | clone size | D gene | CDR3 DNA | CDR3 protein
TRBJ2-6 | TRBV6-2/TRBV6-3 | few | NA | TGTGCCAGCAGACCTACAGGGACCGGGGCCAACGTCCTGACTTTC | CASRPTGTGANVLTF
TRBJ2-2 | TRBV29-1 | NA | TRBD1 | TGCAGCGCCCGGACAGGGGGAGACGGGGAGCTGTTTTTT | CSARTGGDGELFF
TRBJ2-7 | TRBV19 | NA | NA | TGTGCCAGTAGTATTGGGGACATATTCGGGGTCTACGAGCAGTACTTC | CASSIGDIFGVYEQYF
TRBJ2-7 | TRBV28 | NA | NA | TGTGCCAGCAGTTTACACAATAAGCTCTCCTACGAGCAGTACTTC | CASSLHNKLSYEQYF
TRBJ2-1 | TRBV4-3 | NA | TRBD2 | TGCGCCAGCAGCCAAGATCTAGCGGGGAGGGCCGGAGGTGAGCAGTTCTTC | CASSQDLAGRAGGEQFF
TRBJ2-3 | TRBV5-1 | NA | NA | TGCGCCAGCAGCTTGAGCCCCGGGGGCCTCACAGATACGCAGTATTTT | CASSLSPGGLTDTQYF
TRBJ2-3 | TRBV11-3 | once | NA | TGTGCCAGCAGCTTAGGGGAGCGGAGCACAGATACGCAGTATTTT | CASSLGERSTDTQYF
TRBJ2-1 | TRBV5-1 | NA | TRBD1 | TGCGCCAGCAGCTTATCGTCAGGGGGTCTGGCGGATGATGAGCAGTTCTTC | CASSLSSGGLADDEQFF
TRBJ2-7 | TRBV7-2 | NA | TRBD2 | TGTGCCAGCAGCTTGTTTCGGGAGGGGTACGAGCAGTACTTC | CASSLFREGYEQYF
TRBJ2-1 | TRBV30 | NA | TRBD2 | TGTGCCTGGAGTTCCGAAACTAGCGGGAGTCTTTCCTACAATGAGCAGTTCTTC | CAWSSETSGSLSYNEQFF
TRBJ1-1 | TRBV10-1 | NA | NA | TGCGCCAGCAGTGAGTCTTCGTACCACAGGGTGTACGGGAACACTGAAGCTTTCTTT | CASSESSYHRVYGNTEAFF
TRBJ2-1 | TRBV29-1 | NA | TRBD1 | TGCAGCGGAGACCGGGACAGGGACAATGAGCAGTTCTTC | CSGDRDRDNEQFF
TRBJ1-2 | TRBV30 | NA | NA | TGTGCCTTCACCGCGGGGAACTATGGCTACACCTTC | CAFTAGNYGYTF
TRBJ2-2 | TRBV7-6 | once | TRBD1 | TGTGCCAGCAGCTTTCATCGACAGGGGACGAACACCGGGGAGCTGTTTTTT | CASSFHRQGTNTGELFF
TRBJ2-1 | TRBV2 | NA | NA | TGTGCTTCCCTCGGCACCAGCTCCTACAATGAGCAGTTCTTC | CASLGTSSYNEQFF
TRBJ2-5 | TRBV7-9 | NA | NA | TGTGCCAGCAGCCCGACGGGTCTGGAGACCCAGTACTTC | CASSPTGLETQYF
TRBJ1-2 | TRBV7-2 | NA | NA | TGTGCCAGCAGCTTCATTGCGTCTAGCTATGGCTACACCTTC | CASSFIASSYGYTF
TRBJ2-1 | TRBV7-2 | NA | TRBD2 | TGTGCCAGCAGCCGCCCTGGGACTAGCCCGCTGGGGCAGTTCTTC | CASSRPGTSPLGQFF
TRBJ2-1 | TRBV5-8 | NA | TRBD2 | TGTGCCAGCAGCTTCACGGGAGGCGGTAACAATGAGCAGTTCTTC | CASSFTGGGNNEQFF
TRBJ2-7 | TRBV28 | NA | TRBD2 | TGTGCCAGCAGTTTGCGGGAGGCTCCCTACGAGCAGTACTTC | CASSLREAPYEQYF
TRBJ1-2 | TRBV30 | NA | NA | TGTGCCTGGAGTCTCAGACAGAACAACTATGGCTACACCTTC | CAWSLRQNNYGYTF
TRBJ1-2 | TRBV20-1 | many | NA | TGCAGTGCTAGTCTTAGTAGTAGCCCCTATGGCTACACCTTC | CSASLSSSPYGYTF
TRBJ1-4 | TRBV7-9 | NA | TRBD1 | TGTGCCAGCAGCCAGGACAGGGCAGATGAAAAACTGTTTTTT | CASSQDRADEKLFF
TRBJ1-2 | TRBV11-2 | NA | NA | TGTGCCAGCAGCTTAGGGATGGGTAATGGTAACTATGGCTACACCTTC | CASSLGMGNGNYGYTF
TRBJ2-7 | TRBV18 | NA | TRBD1 | TGTGCCAGCTCACCGCCGGGACAGGGCCCCGAGCAGTACTTC | CASSPPGQGPEQYF
TRBJ2-7 | TRBV4-3 | NA | NA | TGCGCCAGCAGCCACCGAGACACGTACGAGCAGTACTTC | CASSHRDTYEQYF
TRBJ2-1 | TRBV11-2 | NA | TRBD1 | TGTGCCAGCAGCCCCCTGGACAGGGCGTCCTACAATGAGCAGTTCTTC | CASSPLDRASYNEQFF
TRBJ2-3 | TRBV4-1 | NA | NA | TGCGCCAGCAGCCGAAAGACTAGTGATTCCCATACGCAGTATTTT | CASSRKTSDSHTQYF
TRBJ2-2 | TRBV6-2/TRBV6-3 | NA | TRBD2 | TGTGCCAGCAGTTACTCGAGGCTAGCGGGCCCCAGGGGGGAGCTGTTTTTT | CASSYSRLAGPRGELFF
TRBJ1-5 | TRBV6-1 | NA | NA | TGTGCCAGCAGTGAAGATCGGGTGTTTCAGCCCCAGCATTTT | CASSEDRVFQPQHF
TRBJ1-3 | TRBV3-1/TRBV3-2 | few | TRBD1 | TGTGCCAGCAGCCAAGTGAAGGGGGCATTCACCATATATTTT | CASSQVKGAFTIYF
TRBJ2-5 | TRBV5-1 | NA | TRBD1 | TGCGCCAGCGAAGAAGGAGCTAGACAGGGCCCAAGCACCCAGTACTTC | CASEEGARQGPSTQYF
TRBJ2-4 | TRBV20-1 | once | NA | TGCAGTGCTAGTTCCGGGGGCTCCAAAAACATTCAGTACTTC | CSASSGGSKNIQYF
TRBJ2-2 | TRBV5-1 | NA | TRBD1 | TGCGCCAGCAGCTCGACAGGGGTGACCGGGGAGCTGTTTTTT | CASSSTGVTGELFF
TRBJ1-5 | TRBV4-3 | NA | NA | TGCGCCAGCAGCCAGGGCTGGCTAAATCAGCCCCAGCATTTT | CASSQGWLNQPQHF
TRBJ2-2 | TRBV19 | once | TRBD1 | TGTGCCAGTAGTAAGCCGGGACAGGGGGCTTACACCGGGGAGCTGTTTTTT | CASSKPGQGAYTGELFF
TRBJ1-6 | TRBV3-1/TRBV3-2 | NA | NA | TGTGCCAGCAGCCAAGATCTGCAGTCTGCCTATAATTCACCCCTCCACTTT | CASSQDLQSAYNSPLHF
TRBJ2-1 | TRBV7-2 | NA | NA | TGTGCCAGCCAGAAAGGCGGGGACACTTACAATGAGCAGTTCTTC | CASQKGGDTYNEQFF
TRBJ2-5 | TRBV27 | NA | TRBD2 | TGTGCCATTGCTCCGGGACTAGGCCCCCAAGAGACCCAGTACTTC | CAIAPGLGPQETQYF
TRBJ2-7 | TRBV28 | few | TRBD2 | TGTGCCACCAGTCGGGGGAGGGACGAGCAGTACTTC | CATSRGRDEQYF
TRBJ2-7 | TRBV27 | NA | NA | TGTGCCAGCAGTTTACGCCCCCGCGGGACTTACGAGCAGTACTTC | CASSLRPRGTYEQYF
TRBJ2-7 | TRBV5-6 | NA | TRBD2 | TGTGCCAGCAGACTCGGACTAGCGGGAGAATCCGAGCAGTACTTC | CASRLGLAGESEQYF
TRBJ2-2 | TRBV5-1 | NA | NA | TGCGCCAGCAGCTTGAGTCAGGGGGGCCTCACCGGGGAGCTGTTTTTT | CASSLSQGGLTGELFF
TRBJ1-2 | TRBV5-1 | NA | NA | TGCGCCAGCAGCTTGAGGCCGGACTATGGCTACACCTTC | CASSLRPDYGYTF
TRBJ2-2 | TRBV19 | many | TRBD2 | TGTGCCAGTAGTATAACCAAGGGAGGGTATGTCGGGGAGCTGTTTTTT | CASSITKGGYVGELFF
TRBJ2-7 | TRBV28 | NA | TRBD1 | TGTGCCAGCAGGACAGGCAGGGGGCATTTCTCCGAGCAGTACTTC | CASRTGRGHFSEQYF
TRBJ2-7 | TRBV19 | NA | TRBD1 | TGTGCCAGTAGCTCCAGGGGGCGGTACGAGCAGTACTTC | CASSSRGRYEQYF
TRBJ1-6 | TRBV15 | few | NA | TGTGCCATAAGCCCTTGGGTTTTAGGTTCACCCCTCCACTTT | CAISPWVLGSPLHF
TRBJ2-3 | TRBV5-1 | NA | NA | TGCGCCAGCAGGGACTTCCGGAGCACAGATACGCAGTATTTT | CASRDFRSTDTQYF
TRBJ1-2 | TRBV7-9 | NA | TRBD1 | TGTGCCAGCAGCCAGACAGGGTGGGGGATGAGGTATGGCTACACCTTC | CASSQTGWGMRYGYTF